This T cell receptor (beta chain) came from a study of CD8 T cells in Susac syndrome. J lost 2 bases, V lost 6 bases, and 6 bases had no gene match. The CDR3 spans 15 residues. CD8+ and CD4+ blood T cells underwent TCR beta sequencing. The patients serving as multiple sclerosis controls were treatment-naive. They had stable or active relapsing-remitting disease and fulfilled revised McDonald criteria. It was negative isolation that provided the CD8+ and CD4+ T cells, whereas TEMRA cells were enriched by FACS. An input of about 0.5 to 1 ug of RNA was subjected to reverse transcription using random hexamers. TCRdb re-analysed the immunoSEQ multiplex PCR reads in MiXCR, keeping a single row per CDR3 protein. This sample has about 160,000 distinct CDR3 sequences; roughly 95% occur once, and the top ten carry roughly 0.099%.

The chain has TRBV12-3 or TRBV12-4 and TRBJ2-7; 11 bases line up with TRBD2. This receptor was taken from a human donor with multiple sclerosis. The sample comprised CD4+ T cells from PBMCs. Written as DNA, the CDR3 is TGTGCCAGCAGCCGTGGACTAGCGGGCGCCTACGAGCAGTACTTC. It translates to CASSRGLAGAYEQYF.